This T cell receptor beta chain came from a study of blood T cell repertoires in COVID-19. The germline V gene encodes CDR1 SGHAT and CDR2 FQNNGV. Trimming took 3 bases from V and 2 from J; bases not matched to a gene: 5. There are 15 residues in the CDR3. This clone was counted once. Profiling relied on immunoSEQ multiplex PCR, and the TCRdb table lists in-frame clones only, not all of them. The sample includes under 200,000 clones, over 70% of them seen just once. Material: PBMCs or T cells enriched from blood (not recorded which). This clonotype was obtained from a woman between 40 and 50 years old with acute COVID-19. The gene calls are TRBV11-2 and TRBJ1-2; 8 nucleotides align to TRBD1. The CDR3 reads CASSLYRTGNYGYTF. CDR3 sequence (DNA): TGTGCCAGCAGCTTGTACCGGACAGGGAACTATGGCTACACCTTC.